This TCR beta chain was captured in a study of blood T cell repertoires in COVID-19. The V gene end was trimmed by 5 bases and the J gene end by 4 bases; junction bases not matched to a gene: 6. This CDR3 is 15 amino acids long. Per germline, CDR1 MNHEY and CDR2 SVGAGI. Original processing notes: Quantification of nucleated cells was approximated via reference gene primer amplification. The method was immunoSEQ multiplex PCR; TCRdb's version includes in-frame clones alone and lacks a portion of them. V and J calls plus clone size are reproduced from that table; the DNA served to infer D and trimming. The sample has under 30,000 clones; about 88% are singletons.

This rearrangement joins TRBV6-5 to TRBJ2-2, with TRBD1 matching over 8 bases. The sequenced material came from peripheral blood. The source of this sequence is a human donor in a cohort sampled during active COVID-19. The CDR3 nucleotides are TGTGCCAGCAGTCTGGACAGGGTGGGCACCGGGGAGCTGTTTTTT. Translated: CASSLDRVGTGELFF.